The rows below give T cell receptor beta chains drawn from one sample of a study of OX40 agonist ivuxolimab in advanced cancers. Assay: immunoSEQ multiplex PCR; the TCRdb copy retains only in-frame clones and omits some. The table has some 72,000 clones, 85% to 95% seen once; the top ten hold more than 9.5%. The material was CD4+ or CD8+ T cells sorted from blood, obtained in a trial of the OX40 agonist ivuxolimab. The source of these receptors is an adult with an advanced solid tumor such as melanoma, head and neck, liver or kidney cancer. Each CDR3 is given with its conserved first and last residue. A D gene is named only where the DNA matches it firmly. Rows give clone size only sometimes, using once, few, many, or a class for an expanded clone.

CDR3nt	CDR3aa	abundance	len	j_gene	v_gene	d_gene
TGTGCCACCAGCCACCTCCCTGGGGAGCAGTTCTTC	CATSHLPGEQFF	NA	12	TRBJ2-1	TRBV15	NA
TGTGCCAGCAGCTTCGGCGGGGCCGGGGAGCTGTTTTTT	CASSFGGAGELFF	NA	13	TRBJ2-2	TRBV7-6	NA
TGTGCCAGCAGCGTAGGGGGCTCGGATGAAAAACTGTTTTTT	CASSVGGSDEKLFF	NA	14	TRBJ1-4	TRBV9	NA
TGTGCCAGCATCCCCACCGGACAGGCTTCCTACAATGAGCAGTTCTTC	CASIPTGQASYNEQFF	NA	16	TRBJ2-1	TRBV27	TRBD1
TGTGCCAGTAGTATGGGACAGGGTAACACTAAAGCTTTCTTT	CASSMGQGNTKAFF	NA	14	TRBJ1-1	TRBV19	TRBD1
TGCGCCAGCAGCATTACAGGGGGTGATGGCTACACCTTC	CASSITGGDGYTF	NA	13	TRBJ1-2	TRBV5-1	TRBD1
TGTGCCAGCAGCGTAGGCAGGGGAAACGAGCAGTACTTC	CASSVGRGNEQYF	NA	13	TRBJ2-7	TRBV9	NA
TGTGCCAGCAGTGAATTGGGGCAGGTATACAATGAGCAGTTCTTC	CASSELGQVYNEQFF	NA	15	TRBJ2-1	TRBV25-1	NA
TGTGCCAGCAGTGAAGTGGGGGTTTCTCGGTCCTACGAGCAGTACTTC	CASSEVGVSRSYEQYF	NA	16	TRBJ2-7	TRBV6-1	NA
TGTGCCATCAGTCCCGCCTTTAGACAGGGGGTCTACGAGCAGTACTTC	CAISPAFRQGVYEQYF	few	16	TRBJ2-7	TRBV10-3	TRBD1
TGCGCCAGCAGCGACCTAGCCCCGGGGGAAGATACGCAGTATTTT	CASSDLAPGEDTQYF	NA	15	TRBJ2-3	TRBV10-1	NA
TGCGCCAGCAGCCAAGATTCTAGCGGAGAGACCCAGTACTTC	CASSQDSSGETQYF	few	14	TRBJ2-5	TRBV4-1	TRBD2
TGTGCCAGCAGCCCAGTGGGGACAGGAGCCTACGAGCAGTACTTC	CASSPVGTGAYEQYF	NA	15	TRBJ2-7	TRBV5-4	TRBD1